These T cell receptor beta chains were read from a single sample in a study of T cells in Graves' hyperthyroidism and ophthalmopathy. Each CDR3 protein gets one entry after TCRdb re-called the multiplex PCR reads with MiXCR. The table includes hundreds of thousands of distinct CDR3 sequences, around 20% detected once. Input material: blood. All receptors derive from a man aged 40-55 years with Graves' ophthalmopathy. Each CDR3 is given with its conserved first and last residue. Each record gives: clone size, D gene, V gene, J gene, CDR3 protein, CDR3 DNA. A D gene is named only where the DNA matches it firmly. Only some rows state a clone size, as once, few, many or a class for expanded clones.

clone size: many
D gene: TRBD1
V gene: TRBV2
J gene: TRBJ1-1
CDR3 protein: CASSTGQEGTEAFF
CDR3 DNA: TGTGCCAGCAGTACGGGACAGGAGGGCACTGAAGCTTTCTTT

clone size: -
D gene: -
V gene: TRBV29-1
J gene: TRBJ1-3
CDR3 protein: CSVAPSGAGNTIYF
CDR3 DNA: TGCAGCGTCGCCCCCAGCGGGGCTGGAAACACCATATATTTT

clone size: few
D gene: TRBD1
V gene: TRBV29-1
J gene: TRBJ2-2
CDR3 protein: CSVVMTGRVAGELFF
CDR3 DNA: TGCAGCGTTGTAATGACAGGGCGGGTCGCCGGGGAGCTGTTTTTT

clone size: -
D gene: -
V gene: TRBV5-5
J gene: TRBJ2-3
CDR3 protein: CASSFLESSTDTQYF
CDR3 DNA: TGTGCCAGCAGCTTCCTGGAATCGAGCACAGATACGCAGTATTTT

clone size: many
D gene: -
V gene: TRBV27
J gene: TRBJ1-1
CDR3 protein: CASRPPRGEAFF
CDR3 DNA: TGTGCCAGCAGACCTCCCAGGGGTGAAGCTTTCTTT

clone size: few
D gene: -
V gene: TRBV30
J gene: TRBJ1-6
CDR3 protein: CAWSAGRTSASNSPLHF
CDR3 DNA: TGTGCCTGGAGTGCAGGACGAACATCTGCCTCCAATTCACCCCTCCACTTT

clone size: few
D gene: -
V gene: TRBV7-8
J gene: TRBJ2-3
CDR3 protein: CASGSGTDTQYF
CDR3 DNA: TGTGCCAGCGGATCCGGTACAGATACGCAGTATTTT

clone size: -
D gene: TRBD2
V gene: TRBV20-1
J gene: TRBJ2-7
CDR3 protein: CSARQWRGGHDSYEQYF
CDR3 DNA: TGCAGTGCTAGACAGTGGCGGGGGGGGCATGACTCCTACGAGCAGTACTTC

clone size: -
D gene: -
V gene: TRBV27
J gene: TRBJ1-6
CDR3 protein: CVVQKEPLHF
CDR3 DNA: TGTGTCGTGCAAAAGGAGCCCCTCCACTTT

clone size: many
D gene: TRBD1
V gene: TRBV30
J gene: TRBJ2-5
CDR3 protein: CACRDRGIQETQYF
CDR3 DNA: TGTGCCTGCCGGGACAGGGGGATTCAAGAGACCCAGTACTTC

clone size: many
D gene: -
V gene: TRBV28
J gene: TRBJ1-6
CDR3 protein: CAIKPSQNSPLHF
CDR3 DNA: TGTGCCATCAAGCCTTCACAAAATTCACCCCTCCACTTT

clone size: many
D gene: -
V gene: TRBV7-3
J gene: TRBJ2-5
CDR3 protein: CASSLTGSSQETQYF
CDR3 DNA: TGTGCCAGCAGCTTAACAGGAAGCAGCCAAGAGACCCAGTACTTC

clone size: -
D gene: TRBD1
V gene: TRBV20-1
J gene: TRBJ2-7
CDR3 protein: CSALGQGNYEQYF
CDR3 DNA: TGCAGTGCCTTAGGACAGGGAAACTACGAGCAGTACTTC

clone size: -
D gene: TRBD1
V gene: TRBV19
J gene: TRBJ1-2
CDR3 protein: CASSMHPGQGAGYGYTF
CDR3 DNA: TGTGCCAGTAGTATGCACCCCGGACAGGGGGCGGGCTATGGCTACACCTTC

clone size: -
D gene: TRBD2
V gene: TRBV10-3
J gene: TRBJ2-7
CDR3 protein: CAISEGVAGAYEQYF
CDR3 DNA: TGTGCCATCAGTGAGGGGGTAGCGGGAGCCTACGAGCAGTACTTC

clone size: few
D gene: -
V gene: TRBV5-8
J gene: TRBJ1-6
CDR3 protein: CASSLRTGGSDSPLHF
CDR3 DNA: TGTGCCAGCAGCTTAAGGACGGGGGGTAGCGATTCACCCCTCCACTTT

clone size: many
D gene: TRBD1
V gene: TRBV5-1
J gene: TRBJ2-3
CDR3 protein: CASSVGQGAITDTQYF
CDR3 DNA: TGCGCCAGCAGCGTGGGACAGGGAGCAATCACAGATACGCAGTATTTT

clone size: few
D gene: -
V gene: TRBV27
J gene: TRBJ2-6
CDR3 protein: CASRLWPAEGDSGADVLTF
CDR3 DNA: TGTGCCAGCAGACTATGGCCGGCGGAGGGAGACTCTGGGGCCGACGTCCTGACTTTC